These 15 T cell receptor beta chains were sequenced from one sample in a study of blood T cell repertoires in COVID-19. The method was immunoSEQ multiplex PCR; TCRdb's version includes in-frame clones alone and lacks a portion of them. The sample has approximately 240,000 clones; less than 90% are singletons. The sequenced material came from peripheral blood. The receptors derive from a woman of 80 years or more with active or convalescent COVID-19.

The rearrangement links TRBV19 to TRBJ1-1; tentative D call: TRBD1 (6 bases). The CDR3 runs to 12 residues. The ends were cut back, 5 bases at V and 5 bases at J, with 9 bases in the middle. The germline gives CDR1 LNHDA, CDR2 SQIVND (reference sequence). The CDR3 loop is CASSARGTEAFF. CDR3 sequence (DNA): TGTGCCAGTAGTGCCAGGGGTACTGAAGCTTTCTTT.

V is TRBV11-1 and J is TRBJ2-7; 7 bases fit TRBD1. Per germline, CDR1 SGHAT and CDR2 FQDESV (reference sequence). J gave up 6 bases and V 3 bases, and 8 bases lay outside the gene matches. CDR3 length equals 14 residues. The CDR3 DNA sequence: TGTGCCAGCAGCTTCGGGACAGTCTACTTCGAGCAGTACTTC. Protein: CASSFGTVYFEQYF.

This clone has just one count. The chain carries TRBV19 and TRBJ1-2; 7 bases align to TRBD1. CDR1 and CDR2 (germline): LNHDA, SQIVND (reference sequence). This CDR3 is 12 amino acids long. Trimming at V came to 6 bases and at J to 7 bases, leaving 5 bases not matched to a gene. CDR3 amino acids: CASRDREAGYTF. DNA of the CDR3: TGTGCCAGTAGAGACAGGGAGGCTGGCTACACCTTC.

This chain uses TRBV7-2 with TRBJ2-1, with D perhaps TRBD2 (6 bases). V lost 5 bases to trimming and J lost 6 bases, with 17 bases between them. CDR3 length equals 15 residues. Looked up from germline, CDR1 is SGHTA and CDR2 is FQGNSA. In nucleotides, the CDR3 is TGTGCCAGCAGCAACTCGGGAGATTCGGGCAATGAGCAGTTCTTC. Translation gives CASSNSGDSGNEQFF.

The chain employs TRBV7-3 and TRBJ1-6; 9 bases agree with TRBD1. J gave up 6 bases and V 9 bases, and 3 bases lay outside the gene matches. The CDR3 totals 13 residues. Germline lookup yields CDR1 SGHTA and CDR2 FQGTGA. Written as DNA, the CDR3 is TGTGCCAGTGGACAGGGGCTTAATTCACCCCTCCACTTT. It specifies CASGQGLNSPLHF.

This clone was seen a few times. This chain joins TRBV19 and TRBJ2-7; 10 nucleotides align to TRBD1. CDR1 is LNHDA, CDR2 SQIVND, per germline (reference sequence). J lost 7 bases, V lost 1 base, and 13 bases had no gene match. The CDR3 is 17 amino acids. The CDR3 is CASSIGYRDRGPGEQYF. In DNA, the CDR3 is TGTGCCAGTAGTATAGGTTACCGGGACAGGGGCCCTGGAGAGCAGTACTTC.

V and J are TRBV11-2 and TRBJ2-2; D might be TRBD2 (6 bases). V shed 1 base and J shed 17 bases, with 26 bases lying between them. The CDR3 runs 16 residues. Per germline, CDR1 SGHAT and CDR2 FQNNGV. CDR3 in DNA: TGTGCCAGCAGCTTAGTGGGGGGTAACCACCGGCAAGGATCCTTTTTT. Translation: CASSLVGGNHRQGSFF.

This chain links TRBV6-4 with TRBJ1-2; 8 bases agree with TRBD1. The V and J ends lost 5 bases and 4 bases, in that order; junction bases with no gene match: 12. CDR3 length: 16 amino acids. CDR1 is MRHNA and CDR2 is SNTAGT in the germline V gene. For the CDR3, the DNA is TGTGCCAGCAGTTTATCCCCGACAGGGGCTTCCTATGGCTACACCTTC. This sequence encodes CASSLSPTGASYGYTF.

The chain joins TRBV10-3 to TRBJ2-1, with 7 bases matching TRBD2. Germline-derived CDR1 and CDR2 are ENHRY and SYGVKD. This CDR3 region has 13 residues. V lost 1 base to trimming and J lost 9 bases; unmatched junction nucleotides: 3. CDR3 region: CAISELREGEQFF. CDR3 DNA sequence: TGTGCCATCAGTGAGTTGAGGGAGGGTGAGCAGTTCTTC.

The V and J genes are TRBV18 and TRBJ2-5; D possibly corresponds to TRBD1 (6 bases). Germline V gives CDR1 KGHSH, CDR2 LQKENI. The CDR3 length is 18 residues. Trimming stripped 5 bases from V and 1 base from J, with 23 bases between. The CDR3 DNA is TGTGCCAGCTCATTCACCAGACAGGAAAGGAGCTCCCAAGAGACCCAGTACTTC. Translated: CASSFTRQERSSQETQYF.

This clone was seen a single time. The chain uses TRBV27 and TRBJ1-5; tentative D call: TRBD1 (5 bases). The CDR3 consists of 15 residues. Trimming stripped 8 bases from V and 0 bases from J, with 14 bases between. Per germline, CDR1 MNHEY and CDR2 SMNVEV (reference sequence). The CDR3 is CASPRTPYSNQPQHF. As DNA, the CDR3 is TGTGCCAGCCCTAGGACACCTTATAGCAATCAGCCCCAGCATTTT.

The chain combines TRBV18 with TRBJ2-7, with 12 bases fitting TRBD2. With V trimmed by 3 bases and J by 1 base, 7 bases remained unmatched. This CDR3 has 17 amino acids. CDR1 and CDR2 (germline): KGHSH, LQKENI. CDR3 in DNA: TGTGCCAGCTCACCCCTAGCGGGGGGGTCATCGTCCTACGAGCAGTACTTC. Amino acid sequence: CASSPLAGGSSSYEQYF.

The chain recombines TRBV21-1 with TRBJ2-5; the table's TRBD2 call for D was not verified on the DNA. TRBV21-1 is deemed a pseudogene. CDR3 length: 11 residues. CDR3 sequence: CASSVGETQYF. For the CDR3, the DNA is TGTGCCAGCTCCGTCGGGGAGACCCAGTACTTC.

This clone is a singleton in its sample. At one of its ends the junction is not consistent with the germline gene, which may arise from a read error. The chain recombines TRBV7-7 with TRBJ2-2; 7 nucleotides align to TRBD1. Germline CDR1 reads SSHAT; CDR2 reads FNYEAQ (reference sequence). The CDR3 spans 16 residues. CDR3 loop: CASSLRTGPNTGELFF. The CDR3 nucleotides read TGTGCTAGCAGCCTCCGGACAGGACCGAACACCGGGGAGCTGTTTTTT.

This clone was seen only a few times. J is TRBJ1-5 and V is TRBV6-5, with TRBD1 as a possible D gene (6 bases). This CDR3 has 15 amino acids. V was cut by 6 bases and J by 15 bases, with 27 bases left in between. Germline CDR1 and CDR2: MNHEY and SVGAGI. CDR3 nucleotides: TGTGCCAGCAGATTCTCCGTGGACGGCGGGTCGACAGGGCATTTT. The encoded protein is CASRFSVDGGSTGHF.